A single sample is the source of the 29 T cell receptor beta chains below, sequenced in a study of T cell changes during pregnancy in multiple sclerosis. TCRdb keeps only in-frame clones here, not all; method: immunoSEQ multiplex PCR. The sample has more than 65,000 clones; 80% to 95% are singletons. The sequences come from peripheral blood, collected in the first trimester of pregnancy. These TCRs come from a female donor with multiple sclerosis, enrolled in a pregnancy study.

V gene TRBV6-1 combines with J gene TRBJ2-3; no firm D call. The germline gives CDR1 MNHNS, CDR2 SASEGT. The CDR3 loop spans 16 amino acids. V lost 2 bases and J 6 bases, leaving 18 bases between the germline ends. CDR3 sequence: CASSETFDAAWDTQYF. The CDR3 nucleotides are TGTGCCAGCAGTGAAACCTTCGACGCGGCATGGGATACGCAGTATTTT.

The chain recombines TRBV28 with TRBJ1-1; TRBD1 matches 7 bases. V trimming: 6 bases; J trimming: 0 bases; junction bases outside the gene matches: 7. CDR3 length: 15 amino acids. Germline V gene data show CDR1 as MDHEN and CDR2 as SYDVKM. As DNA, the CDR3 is TGTGCCAGCAGCCGATGGGACAGCCTGAACACTGAAGCTTTCTTT. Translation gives CASSRWDSLNTEAFF.

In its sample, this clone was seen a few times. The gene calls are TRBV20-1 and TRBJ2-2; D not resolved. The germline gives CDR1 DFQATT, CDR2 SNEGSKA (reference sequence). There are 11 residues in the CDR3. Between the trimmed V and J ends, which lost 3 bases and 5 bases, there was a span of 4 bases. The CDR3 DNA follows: TGCAGTGCTAGTCGTACCGGGGAGCTGTTTTTT. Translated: CSASRTGELFF.

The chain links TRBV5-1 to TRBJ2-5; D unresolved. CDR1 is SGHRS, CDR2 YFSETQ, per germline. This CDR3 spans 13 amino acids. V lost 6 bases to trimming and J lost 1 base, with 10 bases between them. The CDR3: CASTPEVQETQYF. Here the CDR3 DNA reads TGCGCCAGCACTCCAGAAGTCCAAGAGACCCAGTACTTC.

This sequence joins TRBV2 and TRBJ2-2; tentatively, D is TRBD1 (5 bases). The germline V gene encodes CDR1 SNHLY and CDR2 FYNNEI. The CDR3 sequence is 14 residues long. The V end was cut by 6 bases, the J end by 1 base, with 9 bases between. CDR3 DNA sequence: TGTGCCAGCAGGTCCGGACAGAACACCGGGGAGCTGTTTTTT. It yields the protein CASRSGQNTGELFF.

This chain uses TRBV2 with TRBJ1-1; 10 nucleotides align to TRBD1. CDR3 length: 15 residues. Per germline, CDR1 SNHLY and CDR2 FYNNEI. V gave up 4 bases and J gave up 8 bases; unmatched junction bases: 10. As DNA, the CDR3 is TGTGCCAGCAGTGCCACGGGACAGGGGTTTTCGGAAGCTTTCTTT. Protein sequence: CASSATGQGFSEAFF. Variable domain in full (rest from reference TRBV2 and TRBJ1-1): EPEVTQTPSHQVTQMGQEVILRCVPISNHLYFYWYRQILGQKVEFLVSFYNNEISEKSEIFDDQFSVERPDGSNFTLKIRSTKLEDSAMYFCASSATGQGFSEAFFGQGTRLTVV.

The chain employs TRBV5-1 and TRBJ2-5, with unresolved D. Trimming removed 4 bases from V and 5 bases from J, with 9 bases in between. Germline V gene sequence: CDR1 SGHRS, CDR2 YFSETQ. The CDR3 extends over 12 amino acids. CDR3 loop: CASSHNTETQYF. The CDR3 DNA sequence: TGCGCCAGCAGCCATAACACCGAGACCCAGTACTTC.

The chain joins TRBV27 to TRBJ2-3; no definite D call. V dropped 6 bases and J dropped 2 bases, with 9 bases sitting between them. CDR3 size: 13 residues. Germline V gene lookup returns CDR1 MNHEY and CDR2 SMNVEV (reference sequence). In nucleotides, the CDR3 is TGTGCCAGCAGAACTCCATTCACAGATACGCAGTATTTT. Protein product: CASRTPFTDTQYF.

CDR3 residues: CASSPRGDREPGEQYF. The CDR3 coding sequence is TGCGCCAGCAGCCCAAGAGGGGACAGGGAACCGGGCGAGCAGTACTTC. The chain links TRBV4-1 to TRBJ2-7, with 9 bases identical to TRBD1. CDR1 and CDR2 (germline): MGHRA, YSYEKL. The CDR3 runs 16 residues. J gave up 6 bases and V 4 bases, and 13 bases lay outside the gene matches.

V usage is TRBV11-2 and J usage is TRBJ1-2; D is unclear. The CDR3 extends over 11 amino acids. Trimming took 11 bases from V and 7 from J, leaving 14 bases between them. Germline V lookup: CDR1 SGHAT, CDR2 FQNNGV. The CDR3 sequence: CASAEGFGYTF. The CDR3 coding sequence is TGTGCCTCAGCGGAAGGGTTTGGCTACACCTTC.

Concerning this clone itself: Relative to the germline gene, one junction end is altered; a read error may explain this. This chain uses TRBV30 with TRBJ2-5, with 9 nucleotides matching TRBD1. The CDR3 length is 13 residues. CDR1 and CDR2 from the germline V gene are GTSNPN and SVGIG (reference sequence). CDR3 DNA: TGTGCCCGGAGGGGACAGGGCGTGGAGACCCAGTACTTC. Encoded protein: CARRGQGVETQYF.

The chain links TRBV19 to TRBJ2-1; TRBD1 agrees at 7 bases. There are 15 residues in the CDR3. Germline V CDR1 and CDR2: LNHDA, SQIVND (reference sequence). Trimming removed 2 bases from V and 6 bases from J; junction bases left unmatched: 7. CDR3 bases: TGTGCCAGTAGTATACGTAGACAGGGTGGCAATGAGCAGTTCTTC. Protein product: CASSIRRQGGNEQFF.

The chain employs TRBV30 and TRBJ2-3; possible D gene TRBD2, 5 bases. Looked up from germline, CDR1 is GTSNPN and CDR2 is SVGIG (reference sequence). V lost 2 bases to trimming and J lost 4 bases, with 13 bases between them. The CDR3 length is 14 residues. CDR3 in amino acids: CAWSRGAGADTQYF. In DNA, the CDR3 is TGTGCCTGGAGTCGCGGAGCCGGGGCAGATACGCAGTATTTT.

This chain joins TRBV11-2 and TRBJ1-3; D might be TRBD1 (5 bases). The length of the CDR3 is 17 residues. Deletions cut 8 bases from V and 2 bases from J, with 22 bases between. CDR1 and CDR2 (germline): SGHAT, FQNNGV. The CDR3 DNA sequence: TGTGCCAGCGGGGGATCGGGGGGAACGGAAGCTGGAAACACCATATATTTT. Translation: CASGGSGGTEAGNTIYF.

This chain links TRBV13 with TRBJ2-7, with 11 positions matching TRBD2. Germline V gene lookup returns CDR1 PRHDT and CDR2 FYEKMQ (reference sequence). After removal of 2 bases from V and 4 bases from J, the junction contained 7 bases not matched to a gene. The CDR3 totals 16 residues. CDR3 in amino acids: CASSLRLAGGVYEQYF. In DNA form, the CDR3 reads TGTGCCAGCAGCTTACGGCTAGCGGGGGGAGTTTACGAGCAGTACTTC. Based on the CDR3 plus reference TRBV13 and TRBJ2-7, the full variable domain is AAGVIQSPRHLIKEKRETATLKCYPIPRHDTVYWYQQGPGQDPQFLISFYEKMQSDKGSIPDRFSAQQFSDYHSELNMSSLELGDSALYFCASSLRLAGGVYEQYFGPGTRLTVT.

The CDR3 loop is CASSMGIRDNSYEQYF. The CDR3 DNA reads as TGTGCCAGTAGTATGGGGATCCGGGACAACTCCTACGAGCAGTACTTC. V gene TRBV19 combines with J gene TRBJ2-7; possible D gene TRBD1, 6 bases. The CDR3 runs to 16 residues. Germline values: CDR1 LNHDA, CDR2 SQIVND (reference sequence). Trimming left V 3 bases short and J 0 bases short, with 15 bases between.

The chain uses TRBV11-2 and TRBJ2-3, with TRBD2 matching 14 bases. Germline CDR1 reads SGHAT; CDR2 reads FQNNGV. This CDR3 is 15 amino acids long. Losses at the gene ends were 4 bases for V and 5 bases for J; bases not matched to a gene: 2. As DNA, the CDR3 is TGTGCCAGCAGCTCCGGACTAGCGGGAGGAGATACGCAGTATTTT. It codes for CASSSGLAGGDTQYF.

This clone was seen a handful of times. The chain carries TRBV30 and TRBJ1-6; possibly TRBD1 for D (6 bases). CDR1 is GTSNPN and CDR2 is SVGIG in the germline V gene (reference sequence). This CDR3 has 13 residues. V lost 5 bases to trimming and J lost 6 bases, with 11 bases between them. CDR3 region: CAWGDRFNSPLHF. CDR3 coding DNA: TGTGCCTGGGGTGACAGGTTTAATTCACCCCTCCACTTT.

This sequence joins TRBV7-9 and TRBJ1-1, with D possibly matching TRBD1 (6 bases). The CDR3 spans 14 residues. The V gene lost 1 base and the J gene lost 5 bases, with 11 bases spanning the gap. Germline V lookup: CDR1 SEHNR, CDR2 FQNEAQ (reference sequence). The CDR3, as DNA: TGTGCCAGCAGCTTAGAGACCGGGACAACTGAAGCTTTCTTT. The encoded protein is CASSLETGTTEAFF.

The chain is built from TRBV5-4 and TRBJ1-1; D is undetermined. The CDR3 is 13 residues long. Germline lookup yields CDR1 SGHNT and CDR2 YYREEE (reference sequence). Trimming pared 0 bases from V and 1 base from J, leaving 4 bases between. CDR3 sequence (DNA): TGTGCCAGCAGCTTGGAAGCGAACACTGAAGCTTTCTTT. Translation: CASSLEANTEAFF.

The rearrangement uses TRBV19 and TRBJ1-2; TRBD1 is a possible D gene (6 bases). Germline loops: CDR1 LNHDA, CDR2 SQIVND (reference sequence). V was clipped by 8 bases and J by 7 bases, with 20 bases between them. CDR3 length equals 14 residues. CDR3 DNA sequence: TGTGCCAGTCAAGATTTACAGGGCTGGGGTGGCTACACCTTC. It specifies CASQDLQGWGGYTF. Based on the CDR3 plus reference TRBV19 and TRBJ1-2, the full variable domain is DGGITQSPKYLFRKEGQNVTLSCEQNLNHDAMYWYRQDPGQGLRLIYYSQIVNDFQKGDIAEGYSVSREKKESFPLTVTSAQKNPTAFYLCASQDLQGWGGYTFGSGTRLTVV.

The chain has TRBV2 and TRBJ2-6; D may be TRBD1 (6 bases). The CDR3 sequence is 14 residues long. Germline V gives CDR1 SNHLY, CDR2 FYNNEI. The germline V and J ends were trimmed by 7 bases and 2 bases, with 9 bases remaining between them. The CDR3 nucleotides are TGTGCCAGCACAAGGACAGCTGGGGCCAACGTCCTGACTTTC. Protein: CASTRTAGANVLTF. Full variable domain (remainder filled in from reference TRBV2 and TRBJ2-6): EPEVTQTPSHQVTQMGQEVILRCVPISNHLYFYWYRQILGQKVEFLVSFYNNEISEKSEIFDDQFSVERPDGSNFTLKIRSTKLEDSAMYFCASTRTAGANVLTFGAGSRLTVL.

CDR3: CASSPPRVPEAFF. CDR3 nucleotides: TGTGCCAGCAGCCCTCCGAGGGTCCCTGAAGCTTTCTTT. The rearrangement joins TRBV7-9 to TRBJ1-1; D unclear. The CDR3 has 13 amino acids. Germline CDR1 SEHNR, CDR2 FQNEAQ (reference sequence). The V end was cut by 5 bases, the J end by 6 bases, with 13 bases between.

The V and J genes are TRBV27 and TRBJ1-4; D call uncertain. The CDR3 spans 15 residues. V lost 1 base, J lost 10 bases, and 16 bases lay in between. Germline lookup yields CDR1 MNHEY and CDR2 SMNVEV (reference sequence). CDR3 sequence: CASSLWGEGTGKLFF. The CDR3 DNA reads TGTGCCAGCAGTTTATGGGGAGAGGGTACGGGAAAACTGTTTTTT.

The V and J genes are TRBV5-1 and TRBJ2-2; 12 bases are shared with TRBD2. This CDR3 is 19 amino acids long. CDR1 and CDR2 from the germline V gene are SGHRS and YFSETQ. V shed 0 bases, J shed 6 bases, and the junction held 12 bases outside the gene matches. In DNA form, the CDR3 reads TGCGCCAGCAGCTTGGTACCTCTAGCGGGAGGGCGTTTTCCCGGGGAGCTGTTTTTT. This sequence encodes CASSLVPLAGGRFPGELFF.

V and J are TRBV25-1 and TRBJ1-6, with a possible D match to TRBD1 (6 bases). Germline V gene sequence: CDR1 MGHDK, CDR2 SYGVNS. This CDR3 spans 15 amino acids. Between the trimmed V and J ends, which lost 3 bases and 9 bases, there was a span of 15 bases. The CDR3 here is CASSEADSQLSPLHF. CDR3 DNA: TGTGCCAGCAGTGAGGCGGACAGCCAACTTTCACCCCTCCACTTT. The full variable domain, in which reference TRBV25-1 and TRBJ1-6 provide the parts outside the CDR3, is EADIYQTPRYLVIGTGKKITLECSQTMGHDKMYWYQQDPGMELHLIHYSYGVNSTEKGDLSSESTVSRIRTEHFPLTLESARPSHTSQYLCASSEADSQLSPLHFGNGTRLTVT.

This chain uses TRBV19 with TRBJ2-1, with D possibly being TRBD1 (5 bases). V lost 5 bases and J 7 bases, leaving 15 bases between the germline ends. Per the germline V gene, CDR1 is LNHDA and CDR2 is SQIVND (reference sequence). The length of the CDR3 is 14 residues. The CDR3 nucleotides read TGTGCCAGTAGTCCGGATGGGGCTCGGAATGAGCAGTTCTTC. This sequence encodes CASSPDGARNEQFF.

CDR3 loop: CAWSVAPGYTF. The CDR3 DNA reads TGTGCCTGGAGTGTAGCTCCTGGCTACACCTTC. This rearrangement joins TRBV30 to TRBJ1-2, with D hard to call. The V gene lost 0 bases and the J gene lost 7 bases, with 6 bases spanning the gap. CDR3 size: 11 residues. In germline, CDR1 is GTSNPN, CDR2 SVGIG (reference sequence).

In DNA, the CDR3 is TGTGCCAGCAGCCAGGACAGGGGCGGCGCAGATACGCAGTATTTT. It encodes CASSQDRGGADTQYF. The rearrangement joins TRBV7-3 to TRBJ2-3; TRBD1 aligns across 9 bases. From germline, CDR1 is SGHTA and CDR2 FQGTGA. V shed 5 bases and J 4 bases; nucleotides not matched to a gene: 7. The CDR3 length is 15 residues.